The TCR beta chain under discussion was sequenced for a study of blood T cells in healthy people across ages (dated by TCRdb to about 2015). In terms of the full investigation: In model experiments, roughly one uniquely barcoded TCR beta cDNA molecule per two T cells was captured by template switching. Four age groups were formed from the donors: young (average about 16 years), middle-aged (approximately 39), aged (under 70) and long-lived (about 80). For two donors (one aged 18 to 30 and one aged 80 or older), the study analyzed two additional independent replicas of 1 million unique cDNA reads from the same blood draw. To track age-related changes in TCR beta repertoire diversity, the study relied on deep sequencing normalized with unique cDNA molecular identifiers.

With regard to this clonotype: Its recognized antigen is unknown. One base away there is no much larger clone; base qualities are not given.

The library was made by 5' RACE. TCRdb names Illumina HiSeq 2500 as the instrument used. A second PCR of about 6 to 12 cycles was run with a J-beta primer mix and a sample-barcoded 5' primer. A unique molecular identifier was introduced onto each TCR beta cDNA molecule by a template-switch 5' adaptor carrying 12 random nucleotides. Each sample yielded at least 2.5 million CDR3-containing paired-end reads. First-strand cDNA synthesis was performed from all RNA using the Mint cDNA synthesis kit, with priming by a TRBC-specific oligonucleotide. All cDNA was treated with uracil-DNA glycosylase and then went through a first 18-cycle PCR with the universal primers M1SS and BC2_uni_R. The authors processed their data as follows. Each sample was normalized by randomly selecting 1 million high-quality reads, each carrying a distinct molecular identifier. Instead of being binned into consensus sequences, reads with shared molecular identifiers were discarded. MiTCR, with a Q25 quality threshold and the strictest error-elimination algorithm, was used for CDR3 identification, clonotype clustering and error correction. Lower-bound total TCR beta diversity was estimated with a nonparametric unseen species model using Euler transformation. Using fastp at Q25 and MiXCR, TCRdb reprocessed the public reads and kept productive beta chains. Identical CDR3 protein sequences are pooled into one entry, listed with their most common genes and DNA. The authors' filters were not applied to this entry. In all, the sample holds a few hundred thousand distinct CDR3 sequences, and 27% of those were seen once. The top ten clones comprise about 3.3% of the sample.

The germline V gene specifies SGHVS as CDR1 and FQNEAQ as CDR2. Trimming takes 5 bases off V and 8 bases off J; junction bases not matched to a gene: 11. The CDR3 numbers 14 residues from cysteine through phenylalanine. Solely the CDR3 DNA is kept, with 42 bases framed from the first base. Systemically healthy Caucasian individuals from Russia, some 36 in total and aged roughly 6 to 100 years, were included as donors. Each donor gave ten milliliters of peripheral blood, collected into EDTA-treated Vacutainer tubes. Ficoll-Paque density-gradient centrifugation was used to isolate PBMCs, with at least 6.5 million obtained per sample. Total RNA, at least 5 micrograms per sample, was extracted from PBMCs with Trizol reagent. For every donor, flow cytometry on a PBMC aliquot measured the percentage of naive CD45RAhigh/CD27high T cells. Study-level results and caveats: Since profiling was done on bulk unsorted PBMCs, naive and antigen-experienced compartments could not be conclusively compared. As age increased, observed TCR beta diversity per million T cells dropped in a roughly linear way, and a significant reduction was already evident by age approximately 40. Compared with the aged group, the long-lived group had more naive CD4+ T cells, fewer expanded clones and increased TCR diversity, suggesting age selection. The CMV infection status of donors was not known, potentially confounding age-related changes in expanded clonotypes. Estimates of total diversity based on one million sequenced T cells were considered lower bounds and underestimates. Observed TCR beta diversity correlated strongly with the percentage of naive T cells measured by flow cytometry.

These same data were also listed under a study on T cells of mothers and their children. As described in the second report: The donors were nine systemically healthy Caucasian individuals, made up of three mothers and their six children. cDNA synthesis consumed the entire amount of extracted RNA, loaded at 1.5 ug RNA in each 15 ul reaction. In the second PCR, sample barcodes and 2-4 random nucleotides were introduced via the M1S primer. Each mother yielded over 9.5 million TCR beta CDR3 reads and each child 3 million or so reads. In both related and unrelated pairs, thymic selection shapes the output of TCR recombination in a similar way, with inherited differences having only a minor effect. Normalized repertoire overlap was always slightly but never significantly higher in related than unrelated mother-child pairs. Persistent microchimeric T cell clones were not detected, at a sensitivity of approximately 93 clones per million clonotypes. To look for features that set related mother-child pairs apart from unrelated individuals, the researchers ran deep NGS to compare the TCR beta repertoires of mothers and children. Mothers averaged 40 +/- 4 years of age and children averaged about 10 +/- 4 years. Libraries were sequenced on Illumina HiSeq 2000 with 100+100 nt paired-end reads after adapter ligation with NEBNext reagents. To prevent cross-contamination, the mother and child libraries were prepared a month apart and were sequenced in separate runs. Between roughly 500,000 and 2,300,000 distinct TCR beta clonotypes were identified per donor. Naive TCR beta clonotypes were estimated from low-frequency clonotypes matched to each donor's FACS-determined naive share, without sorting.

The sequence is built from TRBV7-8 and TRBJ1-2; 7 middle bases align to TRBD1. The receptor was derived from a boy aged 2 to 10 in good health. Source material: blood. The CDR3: CASSPRGGGKGYTF. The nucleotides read TGTGCCAGCAGCCCCCGCGGAGGGGGCAAAGGCTACACCTTC.